The sequence of this T cell receptor (beta chain) was determined in a study of blood T cells in healthy people across ages. A few counts support this clonotype. Trimming took 0 bases from V and 5 from J, leaving 9 bases between them. The CDR3 sequence is 13 residues long. In germline, CDR1 is SGHKS, CDR2 YYEKEE (reference sequence). It was with a sample-barcoded 5' primer and a J-beta primer mix that a second PCR of about 7 to 12 cycles was run. TCRdb re-analysed the 5' RACE reads in MiXCR, keeping a single row per CDR3 protein. The data hold 550,000 to 650,000 distinct CDR3 sequences, with approximately 26% observed a single time. These data were also filed under a second study, of T cells of mothers and their children.

This clonotype originated in a boy between 2 and 10 years old in good health. The sequenced material came from blood. The chain couples TRBV5-5 to TRBJ2-7; tentatively, D is TRBD2 (6 bases). For the CDR3, the DNA is TGTGCCAGCAGCTTGGTTCGGGGGAACGAGCAGTACTTC. This translates into CASSLVRGNEQYF.